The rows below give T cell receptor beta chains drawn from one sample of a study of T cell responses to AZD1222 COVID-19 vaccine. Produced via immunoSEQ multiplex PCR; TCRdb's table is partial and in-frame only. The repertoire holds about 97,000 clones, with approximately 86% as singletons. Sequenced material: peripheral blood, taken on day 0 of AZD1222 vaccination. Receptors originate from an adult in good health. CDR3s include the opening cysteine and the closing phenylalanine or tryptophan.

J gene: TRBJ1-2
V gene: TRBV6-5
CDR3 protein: CATQEGRSYGYTF

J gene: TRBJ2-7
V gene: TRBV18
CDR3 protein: CASSPDSTYNEQYF

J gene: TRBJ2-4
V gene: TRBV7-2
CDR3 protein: CASSPDSTSGRAKNIQYF

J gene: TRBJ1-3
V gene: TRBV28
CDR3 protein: CASSFGGSGNTIYF

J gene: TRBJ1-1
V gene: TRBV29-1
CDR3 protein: CSAGESAFF

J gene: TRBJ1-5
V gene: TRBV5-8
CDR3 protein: CASSSTRNSNQPQHF

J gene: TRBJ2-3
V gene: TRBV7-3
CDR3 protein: CASSLTGAARTDTQYF

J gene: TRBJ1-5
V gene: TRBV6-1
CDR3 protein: CASSESTGGYQPQHF

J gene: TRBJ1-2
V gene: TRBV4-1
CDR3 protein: CASSQDVGGYTF

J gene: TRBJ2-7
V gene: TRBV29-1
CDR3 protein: CSVERQGFGEQYF

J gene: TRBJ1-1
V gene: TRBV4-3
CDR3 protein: CASSQEGWDRGEAFF

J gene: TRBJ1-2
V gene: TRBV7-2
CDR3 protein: CASSLGGDSSGYTF

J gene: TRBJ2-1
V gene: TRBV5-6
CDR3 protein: CASSRGAADREQFF

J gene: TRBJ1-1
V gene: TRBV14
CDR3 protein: CASSLVMNTEAFF

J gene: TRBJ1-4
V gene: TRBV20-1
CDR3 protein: CSARVRLELFF

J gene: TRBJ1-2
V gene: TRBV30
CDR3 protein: CAWSVGAISNYGYTF

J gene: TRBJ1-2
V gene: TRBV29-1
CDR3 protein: CSASRGRGYGYTF

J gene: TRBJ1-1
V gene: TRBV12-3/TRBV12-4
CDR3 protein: CASGQFEAFF

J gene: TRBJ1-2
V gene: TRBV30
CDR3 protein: CAWSVARTDGYTF

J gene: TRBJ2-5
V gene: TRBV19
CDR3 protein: CASSKYGQVGETQYF

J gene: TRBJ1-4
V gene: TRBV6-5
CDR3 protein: CASGREGLFF

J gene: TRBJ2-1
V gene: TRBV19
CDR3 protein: CASSIRRAVYNEQFF

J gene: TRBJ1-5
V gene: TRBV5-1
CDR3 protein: CASSSSSNQPQHF

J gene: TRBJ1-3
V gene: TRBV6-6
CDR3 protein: CASSYTPSSGNTIYF

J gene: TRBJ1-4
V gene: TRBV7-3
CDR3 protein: CASSLRDNRPGSNEKLFF

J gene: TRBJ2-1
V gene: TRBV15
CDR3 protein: CATRVRLAGDNEQFF

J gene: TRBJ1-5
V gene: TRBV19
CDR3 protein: CASSLREFHQPQHF

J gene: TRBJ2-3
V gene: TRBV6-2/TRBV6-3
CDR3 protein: CASSYGLAGERRGPDTQYF

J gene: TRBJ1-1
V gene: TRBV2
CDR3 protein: CASTTGEGTEAFF

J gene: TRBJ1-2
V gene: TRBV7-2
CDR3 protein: CASTLKQGAKGYTF

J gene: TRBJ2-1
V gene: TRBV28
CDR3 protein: CATSQYRAVSYNEQFF

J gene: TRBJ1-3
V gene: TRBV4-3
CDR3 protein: CASSQGRHSGNTIYF

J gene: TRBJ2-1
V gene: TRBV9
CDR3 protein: CASSPRLASSYNEQFF

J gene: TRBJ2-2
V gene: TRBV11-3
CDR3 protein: CASSKRGADTGELFF

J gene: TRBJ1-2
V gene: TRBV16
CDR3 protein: CASSQAGNYGYTF

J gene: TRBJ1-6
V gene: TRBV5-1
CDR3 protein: CASSLGTTGAASPLHF

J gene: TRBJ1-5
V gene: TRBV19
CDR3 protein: CASSISRYSNQPQHF

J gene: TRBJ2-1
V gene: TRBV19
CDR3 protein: CASSITSGSGNEQFF

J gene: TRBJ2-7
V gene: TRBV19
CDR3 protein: CASSIRTGISEQYF

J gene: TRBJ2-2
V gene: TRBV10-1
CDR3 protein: CASSWGLAGAVGELFF

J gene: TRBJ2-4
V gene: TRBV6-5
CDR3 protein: CASSSRGTVKNIQYF

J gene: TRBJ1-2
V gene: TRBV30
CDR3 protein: CAWSVLLAGRYGYTF

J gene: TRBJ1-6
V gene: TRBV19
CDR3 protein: CASSRPQGAGSPLHF

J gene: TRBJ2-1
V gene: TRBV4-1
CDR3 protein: CASSPDSSPYNEQFF

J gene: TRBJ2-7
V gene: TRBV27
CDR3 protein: CASSPIDRAYSKQYF

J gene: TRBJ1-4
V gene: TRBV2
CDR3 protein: CASIHGGPRGLVATNEKLFF

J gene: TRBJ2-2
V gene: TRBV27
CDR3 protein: CATRLMRNTGELFF

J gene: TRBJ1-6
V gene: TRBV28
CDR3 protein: CASSPLGQGFYNSPLHF

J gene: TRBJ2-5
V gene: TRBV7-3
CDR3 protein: CASSFGRGLETQYF

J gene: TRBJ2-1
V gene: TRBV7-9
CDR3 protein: CASAGTGASGGIF

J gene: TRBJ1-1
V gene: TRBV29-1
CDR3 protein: CSVEDTTALMNTEAFF

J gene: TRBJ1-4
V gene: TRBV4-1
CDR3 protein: CASSQVPQMRGRRASGSEKLFF

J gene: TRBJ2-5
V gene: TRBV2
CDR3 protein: CASNSRGQETQYF

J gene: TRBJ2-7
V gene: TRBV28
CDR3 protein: CASSLRSRYEQYF

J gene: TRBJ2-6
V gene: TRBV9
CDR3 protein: CASSAQGSGANVLTF

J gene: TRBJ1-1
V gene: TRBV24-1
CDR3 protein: CATSVGGPNTEAFF

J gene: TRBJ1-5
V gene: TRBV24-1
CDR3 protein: CATSGRGFRDRSFQPQHF

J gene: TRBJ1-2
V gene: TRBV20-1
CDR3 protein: CSASDGWKAF

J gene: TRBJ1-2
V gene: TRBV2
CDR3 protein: CARRDRDSNYGYTF

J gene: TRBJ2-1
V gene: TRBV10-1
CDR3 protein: CASSEEGLAGAYNEQFF